This passage covers 18 T cell receptor beta chains from one sample sequenced in a study of identifying expanded T cells in peripheral blood. The table came from immunoSEQ multiplex PCR; TCRdb's copy has only in-frame clones and leaves some out. The sample lists about 90,000 clones; roughly 90% were seen once. Sequences were obtained from blood. Source of these receptors: a person aged 18-70 years in good health.

The chain recombines TRBV7-6 with TRBJ1-6; 9 nucleotides line up with TRBD1. The CDR3 has 15 residues. From germline, CDR1 is SGHVS and CDR2 FNYEAQ. The V gene end was trimmed by 4 bases and the J gene end by 9 bases; junction bases not matched to a gene: 7. CDR3 residues: CASSSTGTGISPLHF. The DNA for the CDR3 is TGTGCCAGCAGCTCAACCGGGACAGGGATTTCACCCCTCCACTTT.

This clone was seen only a few times. Here the CDR3 DNA reads TGTGCCACCAGCAGAGAGGACGGCGCAAGGGGCTACACCTTC. Its protein product is CATSREDGARGYTF. The chain links TRBV15 to TRBJ1-2; D remains ambiguous. Germline-derived CDR1 and CDR2 are LNHNV and YYDKDF (reference sequence). The CDR3 is 14 amino acids. The V gene lost 0 bases and the J gene lost 8 bases, with 13 bases spanning the gap.

The rearrangement joins TRBV5-6 to TRBJ1-1; maybe TRBD1 (5 bases). The V gene's germline CDR1 is SGHDT and CDR2 YYEEEE. V lost 6 bases to trimming and J lost 3 bases, with 18 bases between them. This CDR3 comprises 15 residues. The CDR3 spells CASILRGVTDTEAFF. CDR3 sequence (DNA): TGTGCCAGCATCCTGAGGGGAGTCACGGACACTGAAGCTTTCTTT. Full variable domain (missing parts from reference TRBV5-6 and TRBJ1-1): DAGVTQSPTHLIKTRGQQVTLRCSPKSGHDTVSWYQQALGQGPQFIFQYYEEEERQRGNFPDRFSGHQFPNYSSELNVNALLLGDSALYLCASILRGVTDTEAFFGQGTRLTVV.

J is TRBJ2-1 and V is TRBV2; TRBD2 agrees at 8 bases. The CDR3 length is 13 residues. CDR1 is SNHLY and CDR2 is FYNNEI in the germline V gene. The V gene end was trimmed by 6 bases and the J gene end by 10 bases; junction bases not matched to a gene: 8. Here the CDR3 DNA reads TGTGCCAGCAGGATACTAGCGGTGGGAGAGCAGTTCTTC. Amino acid sequence: CASRILAVGEQFF.

This rearrangement joins TRBV4-2 to TRBJ2-1, with 9 bases that match TRBD2. CDR1 is LGHNA, CDR2 YNFKEQ, per germline. This CDR3 spans 17 amino acids. The ends lost 1 base at V and 7 bases at J; junction bases unmatched: 11. The CDR3 region has the DNA TGTGCCAGCAGCCAAGTGGGATTAGGCGGGGGGGGGAATGAGCAGTTCTTC. It is translated as CASSQVGLGGGGNEQFF.

The chain employs TRBV7-9 and TRBJ2-1, with 9 bases identical to TRBD2. The V and J ends lost 1 base and 5 bases, in that order; junction bases with no gene match: 6. Germline CDR1 and CDR2: SEHNR and FQNEAQ (reference sequence). The CDR3 has 16 amino acids. The CDR3 DNA reads as TGTGCCAGCAGCTTAGGAGGGACTAGCCGCAACAATGAGCAGTTCTTC. It is translated as CASSLGGTSRNNEQFF.

The V gene is TRBV5-1, the J gene TRBJ2-1, with a weak D call TRBD1 (5 bases). V lost 7 bases and J 0 bases, leaving 14 bases between the germline ends. The CDR3 loop spans 15 amino acids. Germline V gives CDR1 SGHRS, CDR2 YFSETQ. The CDR3 region is CASQGPRSSYNEQFF. CDR3 coding DNA: TGCGCCAGCCAGGGCCCCAGGAGCTCCTACAATGAGCAGTTCTTC.

V and J are TRBV5-6 and TRBJ2-7, with 8 bases identical to TRBD1. This CDR3 spans 13 amino acids. V shed 3 bases, J shed 3 bases, and the junction held 2 bases outside the gene matches. Germline CDR1 SGHDT, CDR2 YYEEEE. The CDR3 reads CASSSTGVYEQYF. The CDR3 coding sequence is TGTGCCAGCAGCTCGACAGGGGTCTACGAGCAGTACTTC.

This clone has only one observation. This chain links TRBV11-3 with TRBJ2-7; D unresolved. The germline gives CDR1 SGHNT, CDR2 YENEEA. The CDR3 runs 15 residues. The V gene lost 4 bases and the J gene lost 0 bases, with 13 bases spanning the gap. CDR3 nucleotide sequence: TGTGCCAGCAGCTCCCGGTGGGAACTCTCCTACGAGCAGTACTTC. The encoded protein is CASSSRWELSYEQYF.

The V call is TRBV9, the J call TRBJ2-3, with a weak D call TRBD2 (5 bases). V was trimmed by 2 bases and J by 1 base, leaving 11 bases between them. CDR3 size: 15 residues. The germline CDR1 and CDR2 sequences are SGDLS and YYNGEE. The CDR3 sequence is CASSVRGVGTDTQYF. The CDR3 bases are TGTGCCAGCAGCGTTCGGGGAGTGGGCACAGATACGCAGTATTTT. The full variable domain, completed using reference TRBV9 and TRBJ2-3, is DSGVTQTPKHLITATGQRVTLRCSPRSGDLSVYWYQQSLDQGLQFLIQYYNGEERAKGNILERFSAQQFPDLHSELNLSSLELGDSALYFCASSVRGVGTDTQYFGPGTRLTVL.

This sequence joins TRBV5-1 and TRBJ1-5, with TRBD1 matching 9 bases. The CDR3 totals 15 residues. Germline V gene data show CDR1 as SGHRS and CDR2 as YFSETQ. The ends lost 4 bases at V and 4 bases at J; junction bases unmatched: 6. The CDR3 is CASSLSGTGNQPQHF. The CDR3 region has the DNA TGCGCCAGCAGCCTGTCCGGGACAGGGAATCAGCCCCAGCATTTT.

The chain combines TRBV7-9 with TRBJ1-2; D call uncertain. Germline CDR1 SEHNR, CDR2 FQNEAQ (reference sequence). The CDR3 has 11 amino acids. The V and J ends lost 0 bases and 6 bases respectively, with 2 bases between them. CDR3 protein: CASSLADGYTF. CDR3 DNA: TGTGCCAGCAGCTTAGCGGATGGCTACACCTTC.

This clone has a handful of counts. The genes are TRBV11-2 and TRBJ2-3; D is unresolved. There are 12 residues in the CDR3. Deletions cut 3 bases from V and 3 bases from J, with 4 bases between. The germline gives CDR1 SGHAT, CDR2 FQNNGV. The DNA of the CDR3 is TGTGCCAGCAGCTTTGCAACAGATACGCAGTATTTT. Its translation is CASSFATDTQYF.

This sequence joins TRBV18 and TRBJ2-7; the D gene is possibly TRBD1 (5 bases). Trimming shortened V by 1 base and J by 5 bases, and 9 bases separated the two germline ends. Germline CDR1 is KGHSH and CDR2 is LQKENI. The CDR3 has 13 residues. CDR3 residues: CASSPLQGHEQYF. The CDR3 coding sequence is TGTGCCAGCTCACCACTCCAGGGCCACGAGCAGTACTTC.

The chain uses TRBV29-1 and TRBJ2-7, with D tentatively TRBD2 (5 bases). From germline, CDR1 is SQVTM and CDR2 ANQGSEA. The CDR3 consists of 14 residues. The V and J ends lost 6 bases and 5 bases respectively, with 20 bases between them. The CDR3 loop reads CSVVTGKVGHEQYF. Written as DNA, the CDR3 is TGCAGCGTCGTAACGGGAAAGGTGGGCCACGAGCAGTACTTC.

The gene calls are TRBV7-2 and TRBJ1-2; TRBD1 might be the D (5 bases). Germline lookup yields CDR1 SGHTA and CDR2 FQGNSA. V lost 6 bases and J lost 6, with 20 bases in between. The CDR3 length is 15 residues. The CDR3 loop reads CASSYRGGDTNGYTF. The CDR3 DNA sequence: TGTGCCAGCAGTTATAGGGGTGGGGATACAAATGGCTACACCTTC. Full variable domain (rest looked up from reference TRBV7-2 and TRBJ1-2): GAGVSQSPSNKVTEKGKDVELRCDPISGHTALYWYRQSLGQGLEFLIYFQGNSAPDKSGLPSDRFSAERTGGSVSTLTIQRTQQEDSAVYLCASSYRGGDTNGYTFGSGTRLTVV.

This sequence joins TRBV7-9 and TRBJ2-1; D unresolved. Germline lookup yields CDR1 SEHNR and CDR2 FQNEAQ (reference sequence). V shed 3 bases and J shed 4 bases, with 1 base lying between them. There are 11 residues in the CDR3. CDR3 nucleotide sequence: TGTGCCAGCAGCTTTTACAATGAGCAGTTCTTC. Translated: CASSFYNEQFF.

There are a few counts of this clone. Other DNA variants within this sample encode the same CDR3. This chain links TRBV29-1 with TRBJ1-1, with D tentatively TRBD1 (6 bases). The CDR3 length is 13 residues. Germline lookup yields CDR1 SQVTM and CDR2 ANQGSEA. V was clipped by 6 bases and J by 4 bases, with 15 bases between them. The CDR3, as DNA: TGCAGCGTCGCCCAGGGGTGGGGCACTGAAGCTTTCTTT. Translating it yields CSVAQGWGTEAFF.